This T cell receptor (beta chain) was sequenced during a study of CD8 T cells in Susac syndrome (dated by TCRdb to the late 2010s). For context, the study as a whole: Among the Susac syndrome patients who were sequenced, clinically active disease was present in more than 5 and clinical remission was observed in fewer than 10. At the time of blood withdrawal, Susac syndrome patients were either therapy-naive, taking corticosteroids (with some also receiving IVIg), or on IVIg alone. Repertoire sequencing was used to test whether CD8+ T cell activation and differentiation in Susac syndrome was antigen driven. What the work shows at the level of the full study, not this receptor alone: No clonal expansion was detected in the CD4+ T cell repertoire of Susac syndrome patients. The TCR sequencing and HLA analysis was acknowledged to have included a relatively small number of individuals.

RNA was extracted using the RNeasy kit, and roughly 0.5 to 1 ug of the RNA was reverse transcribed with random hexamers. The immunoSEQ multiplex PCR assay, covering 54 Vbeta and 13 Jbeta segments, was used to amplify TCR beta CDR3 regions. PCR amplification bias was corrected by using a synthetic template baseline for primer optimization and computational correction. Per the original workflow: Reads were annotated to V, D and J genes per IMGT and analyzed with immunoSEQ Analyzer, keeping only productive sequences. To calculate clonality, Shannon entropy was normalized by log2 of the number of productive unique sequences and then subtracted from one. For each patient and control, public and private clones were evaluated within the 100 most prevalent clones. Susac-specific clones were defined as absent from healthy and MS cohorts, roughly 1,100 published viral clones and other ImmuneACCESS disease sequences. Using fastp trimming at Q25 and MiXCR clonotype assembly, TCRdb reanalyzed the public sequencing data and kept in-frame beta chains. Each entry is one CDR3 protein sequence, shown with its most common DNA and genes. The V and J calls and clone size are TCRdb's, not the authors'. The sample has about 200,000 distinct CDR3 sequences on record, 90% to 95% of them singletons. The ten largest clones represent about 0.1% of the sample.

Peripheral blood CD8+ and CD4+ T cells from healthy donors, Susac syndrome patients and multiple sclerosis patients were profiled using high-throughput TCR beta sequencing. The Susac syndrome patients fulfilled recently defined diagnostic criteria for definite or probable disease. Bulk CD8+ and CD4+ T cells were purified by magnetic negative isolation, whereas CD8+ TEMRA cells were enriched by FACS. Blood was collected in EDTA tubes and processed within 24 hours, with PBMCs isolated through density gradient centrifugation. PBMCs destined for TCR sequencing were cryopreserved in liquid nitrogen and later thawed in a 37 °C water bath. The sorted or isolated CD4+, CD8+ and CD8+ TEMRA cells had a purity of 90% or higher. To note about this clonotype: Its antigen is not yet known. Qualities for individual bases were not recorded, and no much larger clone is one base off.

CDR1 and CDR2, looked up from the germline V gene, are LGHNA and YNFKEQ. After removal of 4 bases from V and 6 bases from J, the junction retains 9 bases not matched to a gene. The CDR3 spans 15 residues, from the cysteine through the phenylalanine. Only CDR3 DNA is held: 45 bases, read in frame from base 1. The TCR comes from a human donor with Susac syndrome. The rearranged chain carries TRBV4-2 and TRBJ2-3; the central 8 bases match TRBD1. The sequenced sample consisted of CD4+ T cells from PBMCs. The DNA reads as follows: TGTGCCAGCAGCCCAGGGGGACAGGCTACCGATACGCAGTATTTT. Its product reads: CASSPGGQATDTQYF.